Listed below are T cell receptor beta chains from one sample, sequenced in a study of T cells in localized non-small cell lung cancer. The data were produced by immunoSEQ multiplex PCR, yet TCRdb's version contains in-frame clones alone and is incomplete. Here the sample spans under 3,500 clones, roughly 28% being singletons. The sample was lung tumor tissue, taken before any cancer treatment. These receptors all stem from a man aged 40 to 69 with stage II squamous cell lung carcinoma. The CDR3 runs from the conserved cysteine through the conserved F or W. The D gene is left open where the match is weak. The listing skips clone size in some rows; elsewhere it reads once, few, many or a size class.

TRBD2	TRBV5-1	TRBJ2-2	-	CASSGLGRTGELFF	TGCGCCAGCAGCGGACTAGGAAGGACCGGGGAGCTGTTTTTT
-	TRBV18	TRBJ2-2	-	CASSPPSTGELFF	TGTGCCAGCTCACCACCGAGCACCGGGGAGCTGTTTTTT
-	TRBV6-8	TRBJ2-5	few	CASSPGFAGETQYF	TGTGCCAGCAGCCCAGGCTTCGCGGGAGAGACCCAGTACTTC
TRBD1	TRBV30	TRBJ1-1	few	CAWRVRTGGGTEAFF	TGTGCCTGGAGAGTCCGAACAGGGGGCGGAACTGAAGCTTTCTTT
TRBD1	TRBV6-8	TRBJ1-2	-	CASSKRDSDYGYTF	TGTGCCAGCAGTAAACGGGACAGCGACTATGGCTACACCTTC
-	TRBV6-8	TRBJ2-3	-	CATMTRTTVDTQYF	TGTGCCACCATGACCCGGACCACGGTCGATACGCAGTATTTT
TRBD1	TRBV30	TRBJ1-4	-	CAWSVQGTGMGEKLFF	TGTGCCTGGAGTGTACAAGGGACAGGGATGGGTGAAAAACTGTTTTTT
TRBD2	TRBV6-1	TRBJ2-3	-	CASSEAGTSGRYF	TGTGCCAGCAGTGAAGCGGGGACTAGCGGGAGGTATTTT
-	TRBV6-8	TRBJ2-2	-	CASSYSIVRDGELFF	TGTGCCAGCAGTTACTCGATAGTTAGGGACGGGGAGCTGTTTTTT
-	TRBV12-5	TRBJ2-3	-	CASLQAGTDTQYF	TGTGCTAGCCTACAGGCCGGCACAGATACGCAGTATTTT
-	TRBV12-5	TRBJ2-1	-	CASGFNAKTHVFF	TGTGCTAGTGGTTTCAATGCCAAAACTCACGTGTTCTTC
TRBD2	TRBV5-1	TRBJ2-5	-	CASSSGLAGGATETQYF	TGCGCCAGCAGCTCGGGACTAGCGGGAGGAGCTACGGAGACCCAGTACTTC
-	TRBV10-3	TRBJ1-5	-	CAISESLKPQHF	TGTGCCATCAGTGAGTCGTTAAAGCCCCAGCATTTT
TRBD1	TRBV6-8	TRBJ2-1	-	CAISDRGKNEQFF	TGTGCCATCAGCGACAGGGGTAAGAATGAGCAGTTCTTC
-	TRBV18	TRBJ2-1	few	CASSPPSGVNEQFF	TGTGCCAGCTCACCACCGTCAGGGGTGAACGAGCAGTTCTTC
TRBD2	TRBV29-1	TRBJ2-3	-	CSSYGGGTDTQYF	TGCAGCTCCTATGGGGGGGGCACAGATACGCAGTATTTT
TRBD1	TRBV6-8	TRBJ1-5	few	CASSEGQIGNQPQHF	TGTGCCAGCAGTGAGGGACAGATCGGCAATCAGCCCCAGCATTTT
TRBD2	TRBV9	TRBJ2-2	few	CASSLSSGFAPGELFF	TGTGCCAGCAGCTTATCTAGCGGGTTCGCACCCGGGGAGCTGTTTTTT
-	TRBV12-5	TRBJ1-2	once	CASGLESFTNYGYTF	TGTGCTAGTGGTTTGGAGTCATTCACTAACTATGGCTACACCTTC
TRBD1	TRBV10-2	TRBJ1-2	-	CASTGGVFGYTF	TGCGCCAGCACAGGGGGTGTATTTGGCTACACCTTC
TRBD2	TRBV9	TRBJ2-1	-	CASSVFLAGLRDEQFF	TGTGCCAGCAGCGTATTTTTAGCGGGGCTCCGGGATGAGCAGTTCTTC
TRBD1	TRBV28	TRBJ2-7	-	CASSSIGTGDYEQYF	TGTGCCAGCAGTTCTATAGGGACAGGAGACTACGAGCAGTACTTC
-	TRBV5-1	TRBJ2-5	-	CASSLGEGAGQTQYF	TGCGCCAGCAGCTTGGGAGAAGGGGCTGGGCAGACCCAGTACTTC
TRBD2	TRBV18	TRBJ2-5	-	CASSPREGGQETQYF	TGTGCCAGCTCACCACGGGAGGGAGGCCAAGAGACCCAGTACTTC
-	TRBV15	TRBJ1-6	-	CATSRSLGGDFNSPLHF	TGTGCCACCAGCCGAAGCTTGGGGGGGGATTTCAATTCACCCCTCCACTTT
-	TRBV18	TRBJ1-5	-	CASSPEGNQPQHF	TGTGCCAGCTCACCGGAGGGCAATCAGCCCCAGCATTTT